This entry is about one TCR beta chain. Its antigen is currently unknown. The record originates from a study of cytomegalovirus exposure and HLA in healthy donors. General observations from the study: 164 TCR beta chains were listed as cytomegalovirus-associated. Most TCR sequences were uncommon, yet certain public TCRs appeared in many donors. It was found in a later analysis that first-cohort TCR clusters tended to co-occur in the 90 to 150 validation repertoires.

Sequenced by immunoSEQ multiplex PCR; TCRdb stores in-frame clones only, minus some. Among around 350,000 clones listed, roughly 88% were seen once. Germline CDR1 is MNHEY and CDR2 is SVGAGI. CDR3 length equals 16 residues. Between the trimmed V and J ends, which lost 0 bases and 1 base, there was a span of 12 bases. The receptor comes from a woman aged 18-30 years in good health and CMV-seronegative. The sequencing input was PBMCs. V is TRBV6-5 and J is TRBJ1-1; D is perhaps TRBD1 (5 bases). For the CDR3, the DNA is TGTGCCAGCAGTTACTCGCCAGGGACTTCGAACACTGAAGCTTTCTTT. Translating gives CASSYSPGTSNTEAFF.